This entry features one T cell receptor (beta chain) sequence. The sample originates from a study of blood T cell repertoires in COVID-19. Study at large: Sample material is recorded as cDNA or gDNA derived from T cells, B-cell-depleted T cells, or PBMCs.

Authors' data handling: Amplification of reference gene primers provided the estimated nucleated cell counts. Assay: immunoSEQ multiplex PCR; the TCRdb copy retains only in-frame clones and omits some. Clone size and V and J calls were adopted from that table, with D and trimming inferred from the DNA. The sample has 150,000 to 160,000 clones; about 80% are singletons. Seattle-derived patients entered the study during active infection and were followed longitudinally. This TCR derives from an older woman with COVID-19, enrolled during active disease. Sequencing was performed on peripheral blood.

The CDR3 loop is CASSTGTGSGQPQHF. The CDR3 DNA is TGTGCCAGTAGCACCGGGACAGGGTCAGGTCAGCCCCAGCATTTT. The chain is built from TRBV19 and TRBJ1-5, with 9 bases fitting TRBD1. The V and J ends lost 6 bases and 6 bases, in that order; junction bases with no gene match: 9. The CDR3 totals 15 residues. Per the germline V gene, CDR1 is LNHDA and CDR2 is SQIVND (reference sequence).